This T cell receptor beta chain was documented in a study of cytomegalovirus exposure and HLA in healthy donors. This CDR3 has 14 residues. The V and J ends lost 4 bases and 3 bases respectively, with 10 bases between them. The germline V gene has CDR1 MGHDK and CDR2 SYGVNS. Regarding the study as a whole: In presence/absence analyses, roughly uniform sequencing depth across donors was assumed. Overall, some 160 TCR beta chains were annotated as cytomegalovirus-associated.

This clone was seen more than once but under ten times. Antigen unknown. Vbeta (60) and Jbeta (13) primers were used in the PCR. The repertoire was sequenced with immunoSEQ multiplex PCR; TCRdb's copy has only in-frame clones and lacks some. The sample carries about 180,000 clones, about 81% recorded once. Healthy bone marrow donors made up the donors. This rearrangement joins TRBV25-1 to TRBJ2-1, with D tentatively TRBD1 (6 bases). Sequenced: PBMCs. This TCR came from a woman aged 25 to 39 in good health and CMV-seronegative. The CDR3 sequence: CASSGQGRYNEQFF. The CDR3 bases are TGTGCCAGCAGTGGGCAGGGGCGCTACAATGAGCAGTTCTTC.